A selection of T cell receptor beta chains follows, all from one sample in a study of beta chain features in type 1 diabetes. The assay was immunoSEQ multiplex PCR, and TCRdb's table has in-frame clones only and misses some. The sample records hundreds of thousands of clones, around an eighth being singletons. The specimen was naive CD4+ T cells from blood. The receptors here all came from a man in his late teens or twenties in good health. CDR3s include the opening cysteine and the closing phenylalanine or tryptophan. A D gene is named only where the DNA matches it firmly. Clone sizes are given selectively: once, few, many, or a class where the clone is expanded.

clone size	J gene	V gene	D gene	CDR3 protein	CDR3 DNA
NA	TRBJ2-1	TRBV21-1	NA	CASSKSQGGTYNEQFF	TGTGCCAGCAGCAAATCGCAGGGAGGAACCTACAATGAGCAGTTCTTC
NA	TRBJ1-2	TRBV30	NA	CAWNGDNAHGYTF	TGTGCCTGGAACGGGGACAACGCTCATGGCTACACCTTC
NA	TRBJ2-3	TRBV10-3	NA	CAISEVARSGTDTQYF	TGTGCCATCAGTGAGGTAGCCCGGAGTGGCACAGATACGCAGTATTTT
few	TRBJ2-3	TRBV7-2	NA	CASSLAGQGTDTQYF	TGTGCCAGCAGCTTAGCAGGTCAGGGCACAGATACGCAGTATTTT
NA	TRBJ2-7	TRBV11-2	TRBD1	CASSSHRGPYEQYF	TGTGCCAGCAGCTCCCACAGGGGGCCCTACGAGCAGTACTTC
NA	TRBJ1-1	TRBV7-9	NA	CASSLPGNTEAFF	TGTGCCAGCAGCTTACCAGGGAACACTGAAGCTTTCTTT
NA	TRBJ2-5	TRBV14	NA	CASSPPIRGTQYF	TGTGCCAGCAGCCCCCCCATACGTGGCACCCAGTACTTC
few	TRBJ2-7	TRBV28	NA	CASTRTPPYEQYF	TGTGCCAGCACCCGGACACCCCCCTACGAGCAGTACTTC
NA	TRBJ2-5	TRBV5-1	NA	CASRDRLQETQYF	TGCGCCAGCAGGGACAGACTCCAAGAGACCCAGTACTTC
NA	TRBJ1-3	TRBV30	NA	CAWRTKTYSGNTIYF	TGTGCCTGGAGAACCAAAACCTACTCTGGAAACACCATATATTTT
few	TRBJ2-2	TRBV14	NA	CASSQGSRWAGRNTGELFF	TGTGCCAGCAGCCAAGGTTCGAGATGGGCGGGGCGGAACACCGGGGAGCTGTTTTTT
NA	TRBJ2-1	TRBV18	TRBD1	CASSPTGGYNEQFF	TGTGCCAGCTCACCAACAGGGGGCTACAATGAGCAGTTCTTC
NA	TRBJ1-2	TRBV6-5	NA	CASSYKGLEIF	TGTGCCAGCAGTTACAAGGGACTGGAAATTTTC
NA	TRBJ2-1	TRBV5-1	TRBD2	CASSRTSGVLYNEQFF	TGCGCCAGCAGCAGGACTAGCGGGGTGCTTTACAATGAGCAGTTCTTC
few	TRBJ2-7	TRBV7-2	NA	CASGKADGSYEQYF	TGTGCCAGCGGAAAGGCAGACGGGTCCTACGAGCAGTACTTC
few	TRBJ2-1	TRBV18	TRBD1	CASSPRVSTGTGVHEQFF	TGTGCCAGCTCACCCCGTGTTTCCACCGGGACAGGGGTTCATGAGCAGTTCTTC
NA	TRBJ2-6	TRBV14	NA	CASSRTGSGANVLTF	TGTGCCAGCAGCCGAACAGGGTCTGGGGCCAACGTCCTGACTTTC
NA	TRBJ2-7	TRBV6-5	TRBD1	CASSRTGVNEQYF	TGTGCCAGCAGCCGGACAGGGGTGAACGAGCAGTACTTC
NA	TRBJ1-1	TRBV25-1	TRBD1	CASSELDRPWTEAFF	TGTGCCAGCAGTGAATTGGACAGGCCGTGGACTGAAGCTTTCTTT
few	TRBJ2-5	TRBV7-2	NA	CASSQMIEETQYF	TGTGCCAGCAGCCAGATGATCGAAGAGACCCAGTACTTC
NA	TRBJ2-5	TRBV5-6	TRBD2	CASSLRRGRALYQETQYF	TGTGCCAGCAGCTTGCGGCGCGGGAGGGCCTTGTATCAAGAGACCCAGTACTTC
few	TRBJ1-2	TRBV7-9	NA	CASSFRDTDGYTF	TGTGCCAGCAGCTTCAGGGATACGGATGGCTACACCTTC
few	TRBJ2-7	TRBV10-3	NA	CAISAMRPALRRSEQYF	TGTGCCATCAGTGCGATGCGACCGGCCCTAAGGAGAAGCGAGCAGTACTTC
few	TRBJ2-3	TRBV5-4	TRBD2	CACRGGGGDTQYF	TGTGCCTGCCGGGGCGGGGGTGGAGATACGCAGTATTTT
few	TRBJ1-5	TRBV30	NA	CAWSVEGRQPQHF	TGTGCCTGGAGTGTTGAGGGTAGGCAGCCCCAGCATTTT
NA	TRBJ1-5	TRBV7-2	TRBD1	CASRLTGGAGQPQHF	TGTGCCAGCAGGCTAACAGGGGGCGCAGGGCAGCCCCAGCATTTT
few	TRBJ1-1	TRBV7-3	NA	CASSFSGQTGEAFF	TGTGCCAGCAGCTTTTCTGGACAGACTGGTGAAGCTTTCTTT
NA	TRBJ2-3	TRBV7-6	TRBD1	CASSRRGGRTDTQYF	TGTGCCAGCAGTCGGCGAGGGGGCCGGACAGATACGCAGTATTTT
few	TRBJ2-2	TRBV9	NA	CASSSPGGELFF	TGTGCCAGCAGCTCCCCAGGGGGGGAGCTGTTTTTT
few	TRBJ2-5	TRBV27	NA	CASSFGDSHKTQYF	TGTGCCAGCAGTTTCGGCGACAGCCACAAGACCCAGTACTTC
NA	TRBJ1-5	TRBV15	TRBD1	CATSRSTTGGWPQHF	TGTGCCACCAGCAGATCAACGACAGGGGGCTGGCCCCAGCATTTT
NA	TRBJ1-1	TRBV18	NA	CASSQGQNTEAFF	TGTGCCAGCTCACAGGGACAGAACACTGAAGCTTTCTTT
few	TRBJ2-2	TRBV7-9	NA	CASRSGTTNTGELFF	TGTGCCAGCAGATCCGGGACAACGAACACCGGGGAGCTGTTTTTT
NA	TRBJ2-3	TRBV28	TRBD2	CASSFPGLAGGTDTQYF	TGTGCCAGCAGTTTTCCGGGACTAGCGGGAGGGACAGATACGCAGTATTTT
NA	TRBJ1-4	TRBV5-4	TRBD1	CASSLDRGGNEKLFF	TGTGCCAGCAGCCTGGACAGGGGCGGGAATGAAAAACTGTTTTTT
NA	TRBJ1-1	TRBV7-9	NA	CASSLGDWNTEAFF	TGTGCCAGCAGCTTAGGTGACTGGAACACTGAAGCTTTCTTT
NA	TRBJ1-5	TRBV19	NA	CASSLQTGGNQPQHF	TGTGCCAGTAGTCTCCAGACAGGAGGCAATCAGCCCCAGCATTTT
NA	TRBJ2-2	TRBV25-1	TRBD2	CASSTAGTSHTGELFF	TGTGCCAGCAGCACTGCCGGGACTAGCCACACCGGGGAGCTGTTTTTT
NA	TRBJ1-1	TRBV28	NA	CASSSSSTEAFF	TGTGCCAGCAGTTCTTCTAGCACTGAAGCTTTCTTT
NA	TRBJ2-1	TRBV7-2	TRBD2	CASSTRLAEHNEQFF	TGTGCCAGCAGCACCAGACTAGCGGAGCACAATGAGCAGTTCTTC
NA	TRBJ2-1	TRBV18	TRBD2	CASSPGLAGYNEQFF	TGTGCCAGCTCACCCGGACTAGCGGGGTACAATGAGCAGTTCTTC
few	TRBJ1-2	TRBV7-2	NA	CASSFDRNYGYTF	TGTGCCAGCAGCTTCGACAGAAACTATGGCTACACCTTC
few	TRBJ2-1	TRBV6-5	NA	CASSYADGTLDNEQFF	TGTGCCAGCAGTTACGCCGATGGGACTTTGGACAATGAGCAGTTCTTC
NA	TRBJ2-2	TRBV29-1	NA	CSVERQGNTGELFF	TGCAGCGTTGAGCGGCAGGGGAACACCGGGGAGCTGTTTTTT
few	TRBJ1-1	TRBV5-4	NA	CASSLDWGGVNTEAFF	TGTGCCAGCAGCTTGGACTGGGGAGGAGTGAACACTGAAGCTTTCTTT
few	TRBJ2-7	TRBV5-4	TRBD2	CASSLAPSGGSYEQYF	TGTGCCAGCAGCTTGGCCCCTAGCGGAGGGTCCTACGAGCAGTACTTC
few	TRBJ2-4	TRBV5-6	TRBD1	CASSNRQGRYIQYF	TGTGCCAGCAGCAATCGACAGGGGAGGTACATTCAGTACTTC
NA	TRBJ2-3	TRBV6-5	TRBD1	CASSRQGANTQYF	TGTGCCAGCAGCAGACAGGGGGCGAATACGCAGTATTTT
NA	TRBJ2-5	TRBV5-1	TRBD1	CASSPGQGGETQYF	TGCGCCAGCAGCCCTGGACAGGGCGGGGAGACCCAGTACTTC
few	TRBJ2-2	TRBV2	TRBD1	CASRGQGPGELFF	TGTGCCAGCAGGGGACAGGGTCCGGGGGAGCTGTTTTTT
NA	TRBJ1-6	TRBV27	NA	CASSWQGHDYNSPLHF	TGTGCCAGCAGTTGGCAGGGCCATGACTATAATTCACCCCTCCACTTT
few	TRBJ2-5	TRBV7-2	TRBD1	CASSPMGQDQETQYF	TGTGCCAGCAGCCCTATGGGACAGGACCAAGAGACCCAGTACTTC
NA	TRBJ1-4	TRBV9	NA	CASSASPRGGEKLFF	TGTGCCAGCAGCGCATCACCCCGGGGAGGTGAAAAACTGTTTTTT
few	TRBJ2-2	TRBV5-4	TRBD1	CASSTGAKDTGELFF	TGTGCCAGCAGTACAGGGGCTAAGGACACCGGGGAGCTGTTTTTT
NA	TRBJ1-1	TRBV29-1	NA	CSAGTGLNTEAFF	TGCAGCGCCGGTACAGGTCTGAACACTGAAGCTTTCTTT
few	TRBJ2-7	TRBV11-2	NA	CASSFAPGSYEQYF	TGTGCCAGCAGCTTCGCCCCAGGATCCTACGAGCAGTACTTC
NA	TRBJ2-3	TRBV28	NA	CASSFLTGGTDTQYF	TGTGCCAGCAGTTTCCTGACAGGAGGAACAGATACGCAGTATTTT
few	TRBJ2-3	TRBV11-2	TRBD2	CASSLVSSGGAQSLKYF	TGTGCCAGCAGCTTAGTGAGTAGCGGGGGAGCACAGAGTTTGAAGTATTTT
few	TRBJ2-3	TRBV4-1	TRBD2	CASSSRPVGLGSDTQYF	TGCGCCAGCAGCTCACGTCCGGTGGGACTAGGTTCAGATACGCAGTATTTT